This TCR beta chain was observed in a study of cytomegalovirus exposure and HLA in healthy donors. Worth noting for this clone: Antigen specificity is unknown.

Findings and limits, study-wide: An analysis was carried out at a later point. It showed that HLA-associated TCR beta chains were more clonally expanded than equally common non-associated chains. Later analysis demonstrated an association between a missense DCLRE1C variant and TCR beta V- and J-gene trimming. Researchers counted around 160 TCR beta chains as cytomegalovirus-associated.

The ends were cut back, 5 bases at V and 0 bases at J, with 14 bases in the middle. The CDR3 totals 16 residues. Germline V CDR1 and CDR2: SEHNR, FQNEAQ (reference sequence). 60 Vbeta and 13 Jbeta primers were used in PCR. Using immunoSEQ multiplex PCR, the repertoire was profiled, and TCRdb retains in-frame clones only, with some absent. Altogether 75,000 to 95,000 clones are present, approximately 63% being singletons, with the ten largest covering roughly 6%. The sample consisted of PBMCs. This sequence joins TRBV7-9 and TRBJ1-3; weak D call: TRBD1 (5 bases). This TCR was recovered from a woman aged 25 to 39 in good health and CMV-seronegative. CDR3 nucleotides: TGTGCCAGCAGCGATTATGGGGCAGACTCTGGAAACACCATATATTTT. Translation: CASSDYGADSGNTIYF. Supplemented by reference TRBV7-9 and TRBJ1-3, the full variable domain reads DTGVSQNPRHKITKRGQNVTFRCDPISEHNRLYWYRQTLGQGPEFLTYFQNEAQLEKSRLLSDRFSAERPKGSFSTLEIQRTEQGDSAMYLCASSDYGADSGNTIYFGEGSWLTVV.